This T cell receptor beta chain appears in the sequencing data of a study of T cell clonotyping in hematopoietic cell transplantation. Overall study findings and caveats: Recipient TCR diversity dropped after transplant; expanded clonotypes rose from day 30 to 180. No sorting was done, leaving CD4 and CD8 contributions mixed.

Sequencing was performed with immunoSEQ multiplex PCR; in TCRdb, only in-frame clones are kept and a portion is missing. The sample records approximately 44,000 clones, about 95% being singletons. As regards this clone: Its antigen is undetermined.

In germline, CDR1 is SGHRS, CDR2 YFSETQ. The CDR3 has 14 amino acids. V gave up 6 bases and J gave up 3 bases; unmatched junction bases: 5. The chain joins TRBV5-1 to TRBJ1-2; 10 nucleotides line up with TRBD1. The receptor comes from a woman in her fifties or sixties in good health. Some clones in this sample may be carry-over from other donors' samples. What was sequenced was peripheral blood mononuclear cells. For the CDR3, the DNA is TGCGCCAGCAAAGAAGGACAGGGGGACTATGGCTACACCTTC. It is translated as CASKEGQGDYGYTF.